A single sample is the source of the 11 T cell receptor beta chains below, sequenced in a study of neurological immune-mediated disorders (dated by TCRdb to about 2019). The library was produced with 5' RACE. TCRdb lists the instrument as Illumina HiSeq 2500. In TCRdb, the public reads were trimmed at Q25 with fastp and aligned with MiXCR, with productive beta chains retained. Every CDR3 protein is listed once, alongside the most common genes and DNA of its rows. The sample table records 59,000 or so distinct CDR3 sequences; about an eighth of these occur just once. The ten most abundant clones make up around 11% of the sample. Specimen: PBMCs. The origin of the receptors is a woman in her sixties with HTLV-1-associated myelopathy (HAM/TSP).

This clonotype was picked up many times. V and J are TRBV29-1 and TRBJ2-3; D is undetermined. The CDR3 is made up of 12 amino acids. Trimming stripped 3 bases from V and 1 base from J, with 5 bases between. Germline-derived CDR1 and CDR2 are SQVTM and ANQGSEA. CDR3 region: CSVEPGTDTQYF. The CDR3, as DNA: TGCAGCGTTGAGCCAGGCACAGATACGCAGTATTTT.

CDR3: CASSQDRGNQPQHF. The DNA of the CDR3 is TGTGCCAGCAGCCAAGACAGGGGGAATCAGCCCCAGCATTTT. V usage is TRBV11-1 and J usage is TRBJ1-5, with 9 positions matching TRBD1. This CDR3 region has 14 residues. V lost 5 bases, J lost 4 bases, and 3 bases stayed unmatched. Looked up from germline, CDR1 is SGHAT and CDR2 is FQDESV (reference sequence).

The rearrangement joins TRBV7-6 to TRBJ2-7, with 8 nucleotides matching TRBD2. The CDR3 has 15 amino acids. Germline V lookup: CDR1 SGHVS, CDR2 FNYEAQ. Losses at the gene ends were 5 bases for V and 0 bases for J; bases not matched to a gene: 6. The CDR3 bases are TGTGCCAGCAGCGAGACTAGCGTCCTCTCCTACGAGCAGTACTTC. Translated, it gives CASSETSVLSYEQYF.

This clonotype has only a few counts. The rearrangement uses TRBV29-1 and TRBJ2-5; either TRBD1 or TRBD2 may fit D (5 bases each). This CDR3 has 14 residues. Trimming pared 5 bases from V and 1 base from J, leaving 14 bases between. Per germline, CDR1 SQVTM and CDR2 ANQGSEA. CDR3: CSVFRGPPQETQYF. CDR3 nucleotides: TGCAGCGTTTTTAGGGGACCCCCCCAAGAGACCCAGTACTTC.

The chain recombines TRBV12-3 or TRBV12-4 with TRBJ2-1; D tentatively reads TRBD1 or TRBD2 (5 bases each). V lost 6 bases to trimming and J lost 8 bases, with 20 bases between them. The CDR3 has 15 residues. The CDR3 DNA reads as TGTGCCAGCAGCCGCGAGAGGGACCGAGATCATGAGCAGTTCTTC. This gives the protein CASSRERDRDHEQFF.

This clonotype was seen many times. This sequence joins TRBV3-1 and TRBJ2-1; the D is unclear. Trimming took 4 bases from V and 6 from J, leaving 16 bases between them. Germline loops: CDR1 LGHDT, CDR2 YNNKEL (reference sequence). CDR3 length equals 15 residues. The CDR3 bases are TGTGCCAGCAGCCGACCTAGACCCACCCCCAATGAGCAGTTCTTC. Protein: CASSRPRPTPNEQFF.

This clonotype was found many times. This rearrangement joins TRBV25-1 to TRBJ1-2; D ambiguous. Germline loops: CDR1 MGHDK, CDR2 SYGVNS. The CDR3 runs to 15 residues. V was trimmed by 2 bases and J by 4 bases, leaving 14 bases between them. The CDR3 loop is CASSEAPGGFYGYTF. For the CDR3, the DNA is TGTGCCAGCAGTGAAGCCCCAGGAGGTTTCTATGGCTACACCTTC.

The table lists this clonotype with many counts. This chain uses TRBV15 with TRBJ2-7; D might be TRBD2 (6 bases). Trimming removed 3 bases at V and 7 bases at J, with 25 bases between. CDR1 is LNHNV and CDR2 is YYDKDF in the germline V gene (reference sequence). The length of the CDR3 is 17 residues. CDR3 loop: CATSRPLRLEGTWEQYF. CDR3 sequence (DNA): TGTGCCACCAGCAGGCCCCTTAGATTGGAGGGGACCTGGGAGCAGTACTTC. The full variable domain, completed using reference TRBV15 and TRBJ2-7, is DAMVIQNPRYQVTQFGKPVTLSCSQTLNHNVMYWYQQKSSQAPKLLFHYYDKDFNNEADTPDNFQSRRPNTSFCFLDIRSPGLGDTAMYLCATSRPLRLEGTWEQYFGPGTRLTVT.

In this sample, this clonotype turned up many times. The V call is TRBV5-6, the J call TRBJ2-2; no clear D gene. V lost 0 bases, J lost 5 bases, and 8 bases lay in between. CDR1 and CDR2 from the germline V gene are SGHDT and YYEEEE. This CDR3 contains 14 residues. The CDR3 spells CASSLVAGTGELFF. The DNA of the CDR3 is TGTGCCAGCAGCTTGGTTGCAGGTACCGGGGAGCTGTTTTTT.

This chain uses TRBV12-3 or TRBV12-4 with TRBJ2-7; TRBD1 or TRBD2 may be the D gene (5 bases each). This CDR3 region has 12 residues. V lost 10 bases and J 3 bases, leaving 13 bases between the germline ends. For the CDR3, the DNA is TGTGCCAACAATAGGGACGTCTACGAGCAGTACTTC. It specifies CANNRDVYEQYF.

This clonotype was detected many times. This rearrangement joins TRBV12-3 or TRBV12-4 to TRBJ1-3, with D perhaps TRBD1 (5 bases). V dropped 6 bases and J dropped 0 bases, with 15 bases sitting between them. The CDR3 sequence is 16 residues long. CDR3 sequence reads: CASSRGLLLSGNTIYF. CDR3 DNA: TGTGCCAGCAGCCGGGGCTTACTTCTCTCTGGAAACACCATATATTTT.